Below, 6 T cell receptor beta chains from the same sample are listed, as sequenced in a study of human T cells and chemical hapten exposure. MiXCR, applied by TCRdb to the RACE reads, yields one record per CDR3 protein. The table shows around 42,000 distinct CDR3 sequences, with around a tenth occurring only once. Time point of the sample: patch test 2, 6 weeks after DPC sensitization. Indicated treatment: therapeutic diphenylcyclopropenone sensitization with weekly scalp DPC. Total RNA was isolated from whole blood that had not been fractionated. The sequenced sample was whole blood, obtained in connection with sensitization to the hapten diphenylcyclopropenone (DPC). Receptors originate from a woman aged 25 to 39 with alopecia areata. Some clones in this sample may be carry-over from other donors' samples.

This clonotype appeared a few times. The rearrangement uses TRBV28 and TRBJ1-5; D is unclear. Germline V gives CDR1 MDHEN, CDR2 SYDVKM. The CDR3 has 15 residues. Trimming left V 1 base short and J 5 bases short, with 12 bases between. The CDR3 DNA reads TGTGCCAGCAGTTTATTGGCGGCAGATCATCAGCCCCAGCATTTT. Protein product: CASSLLAADHQPQHF.

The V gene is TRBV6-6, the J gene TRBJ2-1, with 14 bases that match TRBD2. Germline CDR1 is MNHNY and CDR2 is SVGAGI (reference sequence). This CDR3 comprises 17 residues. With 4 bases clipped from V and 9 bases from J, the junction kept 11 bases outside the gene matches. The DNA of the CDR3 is TGTGCCAGCAGTTTCGGGACTAGCGGGGGATACGCGGGTGAGCAGTTCTTC. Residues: CASSFGTSGGYAGEQFF.

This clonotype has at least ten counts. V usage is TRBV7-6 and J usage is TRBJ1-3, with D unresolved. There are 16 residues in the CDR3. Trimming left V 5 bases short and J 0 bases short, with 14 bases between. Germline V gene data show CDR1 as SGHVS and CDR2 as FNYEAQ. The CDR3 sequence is CASSPRTAASGNTIYF. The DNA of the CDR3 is TGTGCCAGCAGCCCGCGGACTGCCGCCTCTGGAAACACCATATATTTT. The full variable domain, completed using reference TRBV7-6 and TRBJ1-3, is GAGVSQSPRYKVTKRGQDVALRCDPISGHVSLYWYRQALGQGPEFLTYFNYEAQQDKSGLPNDRFSAERPEGSISTLTIQRTEQRDSAMYRCASSPRTAASGNTIYFGEGSWLTVV.

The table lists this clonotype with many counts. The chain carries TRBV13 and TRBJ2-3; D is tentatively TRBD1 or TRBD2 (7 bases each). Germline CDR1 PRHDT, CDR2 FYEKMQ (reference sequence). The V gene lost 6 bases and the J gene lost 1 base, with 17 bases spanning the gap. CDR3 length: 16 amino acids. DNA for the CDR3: TGTGCCAGCAGTTTTAGCCCAGGGGGGGGCACAGATACGCAGTATTTT. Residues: CASSFSPGGGTDTQYF. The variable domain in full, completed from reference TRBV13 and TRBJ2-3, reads AAGVIQSPRHLIKEKRETATLKCYPIPRHDTVYWYQQGPGQDPQFLISFYEKMQSDKGSIPDRFSAQQFSDYHSELNMSSLELGDSALYFCASSFSPGGGTDTQYFGPGTRLTVL.

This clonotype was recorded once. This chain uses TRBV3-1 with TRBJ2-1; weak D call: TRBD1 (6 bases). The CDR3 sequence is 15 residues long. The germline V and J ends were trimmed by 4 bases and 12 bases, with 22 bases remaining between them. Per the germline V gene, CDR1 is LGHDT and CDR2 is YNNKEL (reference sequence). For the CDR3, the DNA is TGTGCCAGCAGCCTGGGGGCTTCGGTGAACAGGGTGCAGTTCTTC. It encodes CASSLGASVNRVQFF.

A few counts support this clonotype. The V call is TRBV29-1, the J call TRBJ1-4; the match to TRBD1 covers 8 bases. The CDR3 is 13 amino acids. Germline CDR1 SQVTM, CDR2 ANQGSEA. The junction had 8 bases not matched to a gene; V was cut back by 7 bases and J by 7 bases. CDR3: CSAGGQGGEKLFF. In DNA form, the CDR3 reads TGCAGCGCCGGTGGACAGGGTGGTGAAAAACTGTTTTTT.